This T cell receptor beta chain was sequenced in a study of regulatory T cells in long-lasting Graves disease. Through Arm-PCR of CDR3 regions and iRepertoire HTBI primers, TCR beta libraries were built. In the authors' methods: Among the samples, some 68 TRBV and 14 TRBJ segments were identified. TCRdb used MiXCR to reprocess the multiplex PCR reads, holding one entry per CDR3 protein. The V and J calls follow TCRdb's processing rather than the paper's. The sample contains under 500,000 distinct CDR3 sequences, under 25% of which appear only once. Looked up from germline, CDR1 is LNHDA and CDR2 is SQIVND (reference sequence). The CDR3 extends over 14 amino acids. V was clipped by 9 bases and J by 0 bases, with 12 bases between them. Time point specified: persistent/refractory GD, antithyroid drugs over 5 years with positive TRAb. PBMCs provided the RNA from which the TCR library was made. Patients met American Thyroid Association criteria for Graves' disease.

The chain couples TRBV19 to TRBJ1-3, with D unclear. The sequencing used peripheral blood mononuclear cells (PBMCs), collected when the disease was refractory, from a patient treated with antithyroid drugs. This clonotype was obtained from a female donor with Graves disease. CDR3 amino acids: CASRAIHSGNTIYF. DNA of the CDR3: TGTGCCAGCCGCGCTATCCACTCTGGAAACACCATATATTTT.